This TCR beta chain was captured by sequencing in a study of T-cell reconstitution after alpha-beta-depleted transplantation in children. Germline values: CDR1 DFQATT, CDR2 SNEGSKA (reference sequence). Trimming took 1 base from V and 0 from J, leaving 13 bases between them. The CDR3 contains 15 residues. Unique molecular identifiers were used to barcode this TCRbeta library. MiXCR, run by TCRdb on the PCR reads, gives a single entry per CDR3 protein. The repertoire holds some 530,000 distinct CDR3 sequences, with roughly an eighth as singletons. V gene TRBV20-1 combines with J gene TRBJ2-7, with D tentatively TRBD1 or TRBD2 (5 bases each). The receptor's source is a human donor who donated a stem cell graft to a child with combined immunodeficiency. The sample consisted of PBMCs from the stem cell graft donor, taken from the stem cell graft. CDR3 protein: CSARGGRASSYEQYF. CDR3 DNA sequence: TGCAGTGCTAGAGGGGGACGGGCCAGCTCCTACGAGCAGTACTTC.